This T cell receptor (beta chain) was profiled in a study of shared T cell receptors in the human thymus. Using immunoSEQ multiplex PCR, the repertoire was profiled, and TCRdb retains in-frame clones only, with some absent. The sample yields approximately 760,000 clones, 80% to 90% seen once. CDR1 SEHNR and CDR2 FQNEAQ come from the germline V gene (reference sequence). The CDR3 runs to 16 residues. V gave up 3 bases and J gave up 6 bases; unmatched junction bases: 9. Separately, the same data were catalogued under a study of human thymus T cells. Per that study: Corrective surgery for congenital heart defects was being performed on the healthy Finnish infants who served as donors. Corrective cardiac surgery supplied the resected thymus tissue. Thymic and blood repertoires appeared to carry a bias in their V and J gene usage. Unrelated people showed highly overlapping thymic repertoires, related research reported.

This receptor was obtained from a girl less than two years old with a congenital heart defect. This chain uses TRBV7-9 with TRBJ1-2; 11 bases match TRBD1. Sequences were obtained from thymocytes. CDR3 region: CASSFHPTDRGHGYTF. The CDR3 nucleotides are TGTGCCAGCAGCTTTCATCCCACGGACAGGGGGCATGGCTACACCTTC.